Included here is one TCR beta chain sequence, with context. Its antigen target is currently unknown. Base qualities are missing; no much larger clone stands one base away. One collaborating source in Seattle enrolled patients while the patients were actively infected and followed the patients over time throughout the course of disease. Collaborating institutions collected whole blood in K2EDTA tubes following their own protocols. Collaborator samples were shipped for TCRbeta analysis as frozen whole blood, isolated PBMCs, or DNA extracted from either sample type. This entry comes from a study of blood T cell repertoires in COVID-19 (dated by TCRdb to about 2020). General notes on the study: The collaborator samples originated in the United States, Italy and Spain and spanned the acute and convalescent phases of COVID-19. The prospective study material was composed of cDNA or gDNA derived from T cells, B-cell-depleted T cells, or PBMCs. Subjects who had been exposed to COVID-19, were actively infected with it, or had recovered from it provided the deeply sampled blood TCRbeta repertoires that made up the dataset. A freely available public database, intended as a resource for researchers studying the immune response to SARS-CoV-2, is where the repertoires were released. The samples were drawn from two sources: the first 160 participants of the ongoing ImmuneRACE study, and over 1,000 subjects contributed by 6 global collaborators. Sample metadata almost always included a de-identified subject ID, COVID-19 status, age in years and sex. Where available, HLA class I and class II types were obtained from metadata supplied by the sample provider rather than from assay-based typing. Overall results and qualifications from the work: Clinical and demographic metadata were provided uncurated, with the amount varying by source and participant.

TCRbeta CDR3 regions were amplified from genomic DNA using the immunoSEQ Assay, a bias-controlled multiplex PCR. The published analysis was carried out like this. Within the assay, amplification of reference gene primers was used to estimate how many nucleated cells each sample contained. To quantify the absolute abundance of each unique TCRbeta CDR3 rearrangement, sequence reads were collapsed and filtered. Productive Simpson clonality was computed per sample as the square root of Simpson's diversity index over productive rearrangements. Entries here come from immuneACCESS through TCRdb and include only in-frame sequences with V and J called. Some clones fail to appear in such tables; in the studies checked, an unresolved V gene covers under half of the shortfall, and the cause of the remainder is unknown. The DNA gave D and trimming, while V, J and clone size come from that table. This sample lists approximately 500,000 clones; 89% were detected once. The biggest ten clones account for about 1% of the sample.

The CDR3 measures 13 amino acids from cysteine to phenylalanine. Of all the DNA, just the CDR3 is kept, 39 bases in frame from base 1. V is cut back by 8 bases and J by 0 bases, with 3 bases in the junction unmatched. The germline V gene (reference sequence) gives CDR1 as WNHNN and CDR2 as SYGVQD. This clonotype originated in a man younger than 35 with COVID-19, enrolled during active disease. The sequencing sample was made of peripheral blood. The sequence links TRBV10-1 to TRBJ1-1; 7 middle bases align to TRBD1. The CDR3 has the sequence CASRQGMNTEAFF. In nucleotides, the sequence is TGCGCCAGCCGACAGGGTATGAACACTGAAGCTTTCTTT.